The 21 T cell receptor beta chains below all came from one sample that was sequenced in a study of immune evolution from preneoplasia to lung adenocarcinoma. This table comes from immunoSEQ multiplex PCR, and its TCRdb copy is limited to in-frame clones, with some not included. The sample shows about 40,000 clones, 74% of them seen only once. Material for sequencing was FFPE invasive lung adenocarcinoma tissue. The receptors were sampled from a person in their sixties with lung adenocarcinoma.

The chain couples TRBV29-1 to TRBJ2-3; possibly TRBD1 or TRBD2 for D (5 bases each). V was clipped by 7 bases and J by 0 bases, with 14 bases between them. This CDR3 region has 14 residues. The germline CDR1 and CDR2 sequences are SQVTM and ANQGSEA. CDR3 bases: TGCAGCGCCCCGGGACCGAAAAGCACAGATACGCAGTATTTT. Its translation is CSAPGPKSTDTQYF.

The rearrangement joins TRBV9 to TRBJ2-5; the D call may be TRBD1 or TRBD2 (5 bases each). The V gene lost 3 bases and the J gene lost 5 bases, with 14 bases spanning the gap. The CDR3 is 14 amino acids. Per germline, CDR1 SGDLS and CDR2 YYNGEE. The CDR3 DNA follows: TGTGCCAGCAGCGCCCCGGGGCCAGACGAGACCCAGTACTTC. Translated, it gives CASSAPGPDETQYF.

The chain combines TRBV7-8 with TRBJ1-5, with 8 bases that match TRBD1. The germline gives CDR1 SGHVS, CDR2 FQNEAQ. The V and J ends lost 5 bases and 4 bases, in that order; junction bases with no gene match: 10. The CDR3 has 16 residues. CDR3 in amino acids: CASSPRTGLRNQPQHF. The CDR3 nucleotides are TGTGCCAGCAGCCCGAGGACAGGGCTAAGAAATCAGCCCCAGCATTTT.

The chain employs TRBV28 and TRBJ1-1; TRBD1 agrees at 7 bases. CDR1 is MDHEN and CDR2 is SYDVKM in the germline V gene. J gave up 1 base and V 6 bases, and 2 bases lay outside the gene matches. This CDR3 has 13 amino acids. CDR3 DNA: TGTGCCAGCAGCGGGACAGAGAACACTGAAGCTTTCTTT. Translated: CASSGTENTEAFF.

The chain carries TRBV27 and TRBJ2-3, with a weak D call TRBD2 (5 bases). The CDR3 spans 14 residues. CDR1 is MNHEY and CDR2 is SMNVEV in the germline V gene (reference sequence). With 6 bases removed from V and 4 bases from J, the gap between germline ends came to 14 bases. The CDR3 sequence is CASSLWESADTQYF. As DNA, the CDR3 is TGTGCCAGCAGCCTCTGGGAGTCGGCAGATACGCAGTATTTT.

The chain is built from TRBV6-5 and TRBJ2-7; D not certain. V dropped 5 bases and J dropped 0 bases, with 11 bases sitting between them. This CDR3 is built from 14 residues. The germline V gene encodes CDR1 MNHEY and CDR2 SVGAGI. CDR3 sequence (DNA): TGTGCCAGCAGTCAACGGGCCCACTCCTACGAGCAGTACTTC. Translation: CASSQRAHSYEQYF.

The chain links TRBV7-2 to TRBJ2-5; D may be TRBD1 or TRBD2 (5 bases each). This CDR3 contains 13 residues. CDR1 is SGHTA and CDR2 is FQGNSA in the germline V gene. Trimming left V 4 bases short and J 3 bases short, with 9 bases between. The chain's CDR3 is CASSSGTEETQYF. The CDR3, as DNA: TGTGCCAGCAGCTCCGGGACCGAAGAGACCCAGTACTTC. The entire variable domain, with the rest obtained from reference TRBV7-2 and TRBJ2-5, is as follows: GAGVSQSPSNKVTEKGKDVELRCDPISGHTALYWYRQSLGQGLEFLIYFQGNSAPDKSGLPSDRFSAERTGGSVSTLTIQRTQQEDSAVYLCASSSGTEETQYFGPGTRLLVL.

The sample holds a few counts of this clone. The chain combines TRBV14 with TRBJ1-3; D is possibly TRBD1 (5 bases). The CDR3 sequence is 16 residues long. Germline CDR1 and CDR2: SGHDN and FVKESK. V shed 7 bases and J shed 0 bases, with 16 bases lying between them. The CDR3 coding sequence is TGTGCCAGCAAGCTTTCCGGACACAGCTCTGGAAACACCATATATTTT. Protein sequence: CASKLSGHSSGNTIYF.

CDR3 in amino acids: CASSLSKNTGELFF. For the CDR3, the DNA is TGTGCCAGCAGCCTCAGTAAGAACACCGGGGAGCTGTTTTTT. V usage is TRBV5-4 and J usage is TRBJ2-2; D call uncertain. CDR3 size: 14 residues. Germline CDR1 SGHNT, CDR2 YYREEE (reference sequence). Trimming left V 4 bases short and J 1 base short, with 8 bases between.

The CDR3: CASSQSGNEQFF. CDR3 nucleotides: TGTGCCAGCAGCCAGTCGGGCAATGAGCAGTTCTTC. The V and J genes are TRBV9 and TRBJ2-1; D remains unclear. The ends were cut back, 4 bases at V and 6 bases at J, with 8 bases in the middle. CDR1 and CDR2 (germline): SGDLS, YYNGEE. This CDR3 comprises 12 residues.

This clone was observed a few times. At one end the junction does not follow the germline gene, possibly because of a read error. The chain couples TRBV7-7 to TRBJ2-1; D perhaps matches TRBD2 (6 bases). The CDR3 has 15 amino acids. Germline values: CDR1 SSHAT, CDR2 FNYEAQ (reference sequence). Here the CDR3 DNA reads TGTGCTAGCAGCCCCGCCGGCGGGGCCTACAATGAGCAGTTCTTC. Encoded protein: CASSPAGGAYNEQFF.

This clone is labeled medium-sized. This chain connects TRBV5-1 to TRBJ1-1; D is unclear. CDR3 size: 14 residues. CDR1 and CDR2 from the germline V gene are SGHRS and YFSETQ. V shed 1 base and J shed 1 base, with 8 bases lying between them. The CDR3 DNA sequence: TGCGCCAGCAGCTTGTGGCCCGCGAACACTGAAGCTTTCTTT. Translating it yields CASSLWPANTEAFF.

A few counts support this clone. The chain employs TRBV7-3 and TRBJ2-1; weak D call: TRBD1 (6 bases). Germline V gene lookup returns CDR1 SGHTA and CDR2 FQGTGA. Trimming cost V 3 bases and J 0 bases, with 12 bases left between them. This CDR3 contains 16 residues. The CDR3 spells CASSLMGASSYNEQFF. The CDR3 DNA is TGTGCCAGCAGCTTGATGGGGGCTAGCTCCTACAATGAGCAGTTCTTC. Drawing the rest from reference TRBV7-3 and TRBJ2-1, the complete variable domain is GAGVSQTPSNKVTEKGKYVELRCDPISGHTALYWYRQSLGQGPEFLIYFQGTGAADDSGLPNDRFFAVRPEGSVSTLKIQRTERGDSAVYLCASSLMGASSYNEQFFGPGTRLTVL.

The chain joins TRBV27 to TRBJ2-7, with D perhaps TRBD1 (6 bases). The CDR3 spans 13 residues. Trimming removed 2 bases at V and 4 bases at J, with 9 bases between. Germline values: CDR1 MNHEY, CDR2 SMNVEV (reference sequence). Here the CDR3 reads CASSLGTQYEQYF. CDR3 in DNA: TGTGCCAGCAGTTTAGGGACACAATACGAGCAGTACTTC.

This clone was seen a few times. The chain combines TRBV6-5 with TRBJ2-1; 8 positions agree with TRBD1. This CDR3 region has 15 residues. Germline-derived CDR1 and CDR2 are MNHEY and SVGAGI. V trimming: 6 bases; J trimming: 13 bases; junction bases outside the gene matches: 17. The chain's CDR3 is CASSLRTGRIAVQFF. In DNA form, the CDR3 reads TGTGCCAGCAGCCTACGGACAGGGAGGATTGCAGTACAGTTCTTC.

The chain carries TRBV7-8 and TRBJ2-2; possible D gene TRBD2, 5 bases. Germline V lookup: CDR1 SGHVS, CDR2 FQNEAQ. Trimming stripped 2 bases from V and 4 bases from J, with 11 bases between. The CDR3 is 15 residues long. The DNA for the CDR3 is TGTGCCAGCAGCTTACGGGAAGTGAGCACCGGGGAGCTGTTTTTT. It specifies CASSLREVSTGELFF.

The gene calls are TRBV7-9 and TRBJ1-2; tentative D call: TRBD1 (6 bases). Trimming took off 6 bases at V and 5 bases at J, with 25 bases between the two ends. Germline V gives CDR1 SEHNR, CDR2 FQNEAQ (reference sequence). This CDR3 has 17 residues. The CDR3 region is CASSQWPRGPDWYGYTF. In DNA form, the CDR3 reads TGTGCCAGCAGTCAATGGCCCCGGGGGCCCGACTGGTATGGCTACACCTTC.

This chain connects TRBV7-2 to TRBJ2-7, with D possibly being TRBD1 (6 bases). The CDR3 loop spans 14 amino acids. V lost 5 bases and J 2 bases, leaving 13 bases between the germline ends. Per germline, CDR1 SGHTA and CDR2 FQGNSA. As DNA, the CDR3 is TGTGCCAGCAGCCCAGACAGGTTCACCTACGAGCAGTACTTC. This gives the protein CASSPDRFTYEQYF.

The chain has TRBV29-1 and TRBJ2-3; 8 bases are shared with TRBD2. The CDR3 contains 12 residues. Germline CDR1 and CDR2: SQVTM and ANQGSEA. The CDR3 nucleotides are TGCCTGGCTAGCGGGAGCACAGATACGCAGTATTTT. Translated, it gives CLASGSTDTQYF.

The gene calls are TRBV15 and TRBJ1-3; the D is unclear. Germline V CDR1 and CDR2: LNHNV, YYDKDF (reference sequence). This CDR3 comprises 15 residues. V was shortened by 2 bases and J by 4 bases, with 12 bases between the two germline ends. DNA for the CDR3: TGTGCCACCAGCAGATTTGCACAGCCCGGAAACACCATATATTTT. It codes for CATSRFAQPGNTIYF.

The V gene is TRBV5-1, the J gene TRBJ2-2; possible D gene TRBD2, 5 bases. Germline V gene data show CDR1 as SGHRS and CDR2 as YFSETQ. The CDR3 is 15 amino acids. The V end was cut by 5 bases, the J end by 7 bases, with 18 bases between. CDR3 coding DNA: TGCGCCAGCAGTGAGGCGGGCCCTTTGGACGGGGAGCTGTTTTTT. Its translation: CASSEAGPLDGELFF.